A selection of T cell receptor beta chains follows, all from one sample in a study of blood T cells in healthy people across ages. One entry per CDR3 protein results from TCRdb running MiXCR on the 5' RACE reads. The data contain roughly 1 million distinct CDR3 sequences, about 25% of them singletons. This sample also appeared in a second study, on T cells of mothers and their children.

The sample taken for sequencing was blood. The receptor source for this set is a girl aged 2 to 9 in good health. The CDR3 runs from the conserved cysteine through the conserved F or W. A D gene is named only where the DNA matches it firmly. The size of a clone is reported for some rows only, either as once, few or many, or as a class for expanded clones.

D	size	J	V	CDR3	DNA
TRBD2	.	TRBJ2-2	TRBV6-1	CASTGLAGGNTGELFF	TGTGCCAGCACTGGACTAGCGGGAGGGAACACCGGGGAGCTGTTTTTT
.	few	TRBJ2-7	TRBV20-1	CSAPVGAAEQYF	TGCAGTGCCCCCGTCGGAGCCGCCGAGCAGTACTTC
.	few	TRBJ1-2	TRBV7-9	CASSLLGPNHYGYTF	TGTGCCAGCAGTTTGCTCGGACCGAACCACTATGGCTACACCTTC
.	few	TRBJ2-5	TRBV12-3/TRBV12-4	CASSSAVGKETQYF	TGTGCCAGCAGTTCCGCCGTAGGGAAAGAGACCCAGTACTTC
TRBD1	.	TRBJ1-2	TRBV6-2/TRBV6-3	CASSTNSRGLRNGYTF	TGTGCCAGCAGTACTAACTCCAGGGGGCTGAGGAATGGCTACACCTTC
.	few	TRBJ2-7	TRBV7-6	CASSLEPGTGSSYEQYF	TGTGCCAGCAGCTTAGAACCGGGGACGGGAAGCTCCTACGAGCAGTACTTC
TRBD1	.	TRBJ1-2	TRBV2	CASSAGTGVDYTF	TGTGCCAGCAGTGCCGGGACAGGGGTTGACTACACCTTC
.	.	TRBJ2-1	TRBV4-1	CASSQGGRRNGQFF	TGCGCCAGCAGCCAAGGGGGCCGGCGCAATGGGCAGTTCTTC
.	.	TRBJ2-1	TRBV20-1	CSAREQTHEQFF	TGCAGTGCTAGAGAGCAAACCCATGAGCAGTTCTTC
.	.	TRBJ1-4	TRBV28	CASSPATWELFF	TGTGCCAGCAGTCCAGCGACCTGGGAACTGTTTTTT
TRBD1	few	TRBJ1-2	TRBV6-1	CASSEMGTGVHGYTF	TGTGCCAGCAGTGAAATGGGGACAGGGGTGCATGGCTACACCTTC
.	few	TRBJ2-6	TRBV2	CASTRDLEAGANVLTF	TGTGCCAGCACCAGGGACCTAGAGGCTGGGGCCAACGTCCTGACTTTC
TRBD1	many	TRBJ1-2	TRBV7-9	CASSDRGNGYTF	TGTGCCAGCAGCGACAGGGGCAATGGCTACACCTTC
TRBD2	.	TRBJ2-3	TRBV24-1	CATSDPADRLAGARSTDTQYF	TGTGCCACCAGTGATCCGGCGGATCGGCTAGCGGGGGCGCGTAGCACAGATACGCAGTATTTT
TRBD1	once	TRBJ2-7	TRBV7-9	CASSFDRASSYEQYF	TGTGCCAGCAGCTTCGACAGGGCAAGCTCCTACGAGCAGTACTTC
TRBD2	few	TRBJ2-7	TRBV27	CASIPTSGGDLTYEQYF	TGTGCCAGCATTCCGACTAGCGGGGGGGACCTTACCTACGAGCAGTACTTC
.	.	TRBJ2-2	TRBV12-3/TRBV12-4	CASREHGGRDTGELFF	TGTGCCAGCAGGGAACACGGGGGGCGGGACACCGGGGAGCTGTTTTTT
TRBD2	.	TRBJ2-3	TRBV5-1	CASSLNLAGDRSATQYF	TGCGCCAGCAGCTTGAATCTAGCGGGAGACCGTTCGGCCACGCAGTATTTT
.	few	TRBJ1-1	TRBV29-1	CSVVSGGKTEAFF	TGCAGCGTTGTATCCGGGGGCAAGACTGAAGCTTTCTTT
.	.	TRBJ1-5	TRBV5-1	CASSLGGDRSQPQHF	TGCGCCAGCAGCTTGGGGGGGGATCGGAGCCAGCCCCAGCATTTT
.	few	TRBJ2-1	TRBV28	CASSLRFLADNEQFF	TGTGCCAGCAGTTTACGTTTTTTAGCGGACAATGAGCAGTTCTTC
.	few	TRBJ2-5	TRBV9	CASSKSSGRETQYF	TGTGCCAGCAGCAAGAGCAGCGGAAGAGAGACCCAGTACTTC
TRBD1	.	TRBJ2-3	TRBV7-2	CASSPIKGQGTDTQYF	TGTGCCAGCAGCCCCATCAAGGGACAGGGCACAGATACGCAGTATTTT
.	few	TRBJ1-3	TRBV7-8	CASSFEGIRDNTIYF	TGTGCCAGCAGCTTCGAGGGGATAAGGGACAACACCATATATTTT
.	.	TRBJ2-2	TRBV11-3	CASSLRDSYRSGELFF	TGTGCCAGCAGCTTAAGAGACAGTTACCGTTCCGGGGAGCTGTTTTTT
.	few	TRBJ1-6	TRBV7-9	CASSHGGGTLNSPLHF	TGTGCCAGCAGCCACGGAGGGGGAACCTTAAATTCACCCCTCCACTTT
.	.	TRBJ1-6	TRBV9	CASSAREGDSPLHF	TGTGCCAGCAGCGCCAGGGAAGGGGATTCACCCCTCCACTTT
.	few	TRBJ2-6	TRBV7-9	CASSSETNSGANVLTF	TGTGCCAGCAGCTCCGAAACGAACTCTGGGGCCAACGTCCTGACTTTC
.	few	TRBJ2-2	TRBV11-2	CASSLLGQKNTGELFF	TGTGCCAGCAGCTTGTTAGGACAGAAAAACACCGGGGAGCTGTTTTTT
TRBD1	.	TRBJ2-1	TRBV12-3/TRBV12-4	CASSHGTGMDNEQFF	TGTGCCAGCAGTCACGGGACAGGGATGGACAATGAGCAGTTCTTC
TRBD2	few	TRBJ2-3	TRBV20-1	CSARITSGVSGDTQYF	TGCAGTGCTAGAATAACTAGCGGGGTCTCAGGGGATACGCAGTATTTT
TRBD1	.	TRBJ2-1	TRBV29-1	CSVSLGQGLNEQFF	TGCAGCGTGTCCCTGGGACAGGGTTTGAATGAGCAGTTCTTC
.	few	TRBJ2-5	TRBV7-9	CASSYGLMVGEPQETQYF	TGTGCCAGCAGCTACGGATTGATGGTAGGGGAACCTCAAGAGACCCAGTACTTC
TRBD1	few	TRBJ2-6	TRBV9	CASSATDRGTGANVLTF	TGTGCCAGCAGCGCGACGGACAGGGGCACTGGGGCCAACGTCCTGACTTTC
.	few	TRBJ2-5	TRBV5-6	CASSRFFAGEEYF	TGTGCCAGCAGCCGTTTTTTTGCTGGGGAAGAGTACTTC
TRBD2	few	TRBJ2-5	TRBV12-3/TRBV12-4	CASSRRPGGVTQYF	TGTGCCAGCAGCCGACGCCCGGGAGGAGTGACCCAGTACTTC
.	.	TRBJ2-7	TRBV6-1	CASSEGLRYEQYF	TGTGCCAGCAGTGAAGGGCTACGCTACGAGCAGTACTTC
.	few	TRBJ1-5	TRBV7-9	CDSSLLEAGQPQHF	TGTGACAGCAGCTTACTGGAGGCGGGACAGCCCCAGCATTTT
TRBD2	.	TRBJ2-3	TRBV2	CASSDLGTSGGSGTQYF	TGTGCCAGCAGTGACCTCGGGACTAGCGGGGGTAGTGGTACGCAGTATTTT
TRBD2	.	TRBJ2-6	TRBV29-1	CSVEKAGASGANVLTF	TGCAGCGTTGAAAAAGCGGGGGCCTCTGGGGCCAACGTCCTGACTTTC
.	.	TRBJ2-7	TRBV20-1	CSARDLQFSGYEQYF	TGCAGTGCTAGAGATTTGCAGTTTTCCGGCTACGAGCAGTACTTC
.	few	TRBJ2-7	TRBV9	CASNKAPGAEEQYF	TGTGCCAGCAACAAGGCCCCGGGTGCGGAAGAGCAGTACTTC